Listed below are T cell receptor beta chains from one sample, sequenced in a study of T cells in Graves' hyperthyroidism and ophthalmopathy. Via MiXCR, TCRdb re-called the multiplex PCR reads, giving one row per CDR3 protein. The repertoire holds a few hundred thousand distinct CDR3 sequences, 20% to 25% seen once, with under 55% in the top ten. Sequencing was done on a sample of blood. Receptor source: a woman between 70 and 85 years old with Graves' ophthalmopathy. The CDR3 runs from the conserved cysteine through the conserved F or W. A D gene is named only where the DNA matches it firmly. Clone sizes are given selectively: once, few, many, or a class where the clone is expanded.

>.|.|TRBV6-2/TRBV6-3|TRBJ1-1
CAAKNPNTEAFF
TGTGCCGCAAAAAATCCGAACACTGAAGCTTTCTTT
>TRBD1|few|TRBV4-3|TRBJ2-7
CASSQGWTGHSSYEQYF
TGCGCCAGCAGCCAAGGCTGGACAGGGCATAGCTCCTACGAGCAGTACTTC
>TRBD1|few|TRBV20-1|TRBJ2-3
CSALQGSTDTQYF
TGCAGTGCCTTACAGGGGTCCACAGATACGCAGTATTTT
>.|many|TRBV6-1|TRBJ1-5
CASSRQGVSNQPQHF
TGTGCCAGCAGTCGGCAGGGTGTTAGCAATCAGCCCCAGCATTTT
>TRBD1|.|TRBV10-1|TRBJ2-2
CASSDWTGRQNTGELFF
TGCGCCAGCAGTGACTGGACAGGCCGCCAGAACACCGGGGAGCTGTTTTTT
>.|few|TRBV7-9|TRBJ1-6
CASSSGRDSPLHF
TGTGCCAGCAGCTCAGGGAGGGATTCACCCCTCCACTTT
>.|few|TRBV9|TRBJ2-1
CASSVAPGSYNEQFF
TGTGCCAGCAGCGTAGCCCCGGGATCCTACAATGAGCAGTTCTTC
>TRBD1|few|TRBV5-1|TRBJ2-7
CASSLGTGTEQYF
TGCGCCAGCAGCTTGGGGACAGGGACCGAGCAGTACTTC
>.|few|TRBV6-1|TRBJ1-2
CASIFGGGKNYGYTF
TGTGCCAGCATTTTTGGCGGGGGTAAGAACTATGGCTACACCTTC
>.|few|TRBV5-8|TRBJ2-7
CASSLPGSTYEQYF
TGTGCCAGCAGTCTCCCCGGGAGTACCTACGAGCAGTACTTC
>TRBD1|few|TRBV9|TRBJ2-5
CASSPRRQGSTETQYF
TGTGCCAGCAGCCCCCGAAGACAGGGGTCGACAGAGACCCAGTACTTC
>.|.|TRBV20-1|TRBJ2-6
CSASGAVSGANVLTF
TGCAGTGCTAGTGGGGCAGTCTCTGGGGCCAACGTCCTGACTTTC
>TRBD2|.|TRBV3-1|TRBJ2-7
CASSQVLLAGGSYEQYF
TGTGCCAGCAGCCAAGTTCTCCTAGCGGGAGGCTCCTACGAGCAGTACTTC
>.|many|TRBV28|TRBJ2-1
CASTVRDEQFF
TGTGCCAGCACGGTTCGCGATGAGCAGTTCTTC
>.|many|TRBV28|TRBJ2-5
CASREGVKNQETQYF
TGTGCCAGCAGGGAGGGGGTAAAGAACCAAGAGACCCAGTACTTC
>.|.|TRBV30|TRBJ2-2
CAWSLGDDSGELFF
TGTGCCTGGAGTTTGGGCGACGACTCCGGGGAGCTGTTTTTT
>.|.|TRBV7-3|TRBJ1-2
CASSLNPVGSGSTSNYGYTF
TGTGCCAGCAGCTTAAACCCCGTCGGTTCAGGGAGTACATCTAACTATGGCTACACCTTC
>TRBD1|.|TRBV20-1|TRBJ1-1
CSARDPGRGSVEAFF
TGCAGTGCTAGAGATCCGGGCAGGGGGTCCGTCGAAGCTTTCTTT
>.|many|TRBV30|TRBJ1-1
CAWANMNTEAFF
TGTGCCTGGGCAAATATGAACACTGAAGCTTTCTTT
>TRBD1|many|TRBV20-1|TRBJ1-1
CSAVPGTGNTEAFF
TGCAGTGCTGTCCCCGGGACAGGGAACACTGAAGCTTTCTTT
>.|.|TRBV11-2|TRBJ2-7
CASSWNRPQGGGSYEQYF
TGTGCCAGCAGCTGGAACAGGCCCCAGGGTGGGGGGTCCTACGAGCAGTACTTC
>.|many|TRBV7-9|TRBJ2-7
CASRMNFYEQYF
TGTGCCAGCAGGATGAATTTCTACGAGCAGTACTTC
>.|few|TRBV10-2|TRBJ1-2
CASSAAGQGKSGGYTF
TGCGCCAGCAGTGCAGCGGGGCAGGGAAAGTCGGGTGGCTACACCTTC
>.|few|TRBV2|TRBJ1-3
CASSEGQFWTVDGNTIYF
TGTGCCAGCAGTGAAGGGCAGTTCTGGACAGTCGATGGAAACACCATATATTTT
>.|many|TRBV12-3/TRBV12-4|TRBJ1-6
CASSRTDVYNSPLHF
TGTGCCAGCAGTCGGACAGACGTCTATAATTCACCCCTCCACTTT
>TRBD1|.|TRBV12-3/TRBV12-4|TRBJ2-3
CASGRDRGTVTQYF
TGTGCCAGCGGGCGGGACAGGGGAACAGTTACGCAGTATTTT
>.|.|TRBV27|TRBJ1-2
CASSSLGWLSSYGYTF
TGTGCCAGCAGTTCGCTCGGGTGGCTCTCAAGCTATGGCTACACCTTC
>.|few|TRBV27|TRBJ1-1
CASSPGTAMNTEAFF
TGTGCCAGCAGTCCGGGGACCGCAATGAACACTGAAGCTTTCTTT
>.|few|TRBV6-2/TRBV6-3|TRBJ2-2
CASSYNLKGGELFF
TGTGCCAGCAGTTACAATTTAAAGGGCGGGGAGCTGTTTTTT
>TRBD2|many|TRBV19|TRBJ2-3
CASTFGTSFVTQYF
TGTGCCAGTACCTTCGGGACTAGCTTTGTTACGCAGTATTTT
>.|many|TRBV18|TRBJ2-7
CASSPPAGLGEQYF
TGTGCCAGCTCACCACCGGCCGGGCTGGGTGAGCAGTACTTC
>.|many|TRBV6-1|TRBJ1-2
CASSAGDIYGYTF
TGTGCCAGCAGCGCCGGGGATATCTATGGCTACACCTTC
>TRBD2|few|TRBV6-2/TRBV6-3|TRBJ2-1
CASSYPAPGLAGGNEQFF
TGTGCCAGCAGTTACCCCGCTCCGGGACTAGCGGGTGGTAATGAGCAGTTCTTC
>TRBD1|many|TRBV12-3/TRBV12-4|TRBJ1-5
CASSRQGANQPQHF
TGTGCCAGCAGTAGACAGGGTGCAAATCAGCCCCAGCATTTT
>TRBD2|.|TRBV6-1|TRBJ2-3
CASSDIAGGGDTQYF
TGTGCCAGCAGTGACATAGCGGGAGGTGGAGATACGCAGTATTTT
>.|many|TRBV12-3/TRBV12-4|TRBJ1-5
CASSFTEDQPQHF
TGTGCCAGCAGTTTCACGGAGGACCAGCCCCAGCATTTT